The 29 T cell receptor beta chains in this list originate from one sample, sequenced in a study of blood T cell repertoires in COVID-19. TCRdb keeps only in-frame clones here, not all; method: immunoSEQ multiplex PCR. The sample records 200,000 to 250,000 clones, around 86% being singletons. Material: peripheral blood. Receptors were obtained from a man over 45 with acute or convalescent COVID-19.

CDR3 amino acids: CASSQVFEQYF. In DNA, the CDR3 is TGTGCCAGCAGTCAGGTGTTTGAGCAGTACTTC. J is TRBJ2-7 and V is TRBV6-2 or TRBV6-3; unclear D gene. Germline V gene data show CDR1 as MNHEY and CDR2 as SVGEGT. CDR3 length: 11 residues. The V and J ends lost 5 bases and 7 bases respectively, with 9 bases between them.

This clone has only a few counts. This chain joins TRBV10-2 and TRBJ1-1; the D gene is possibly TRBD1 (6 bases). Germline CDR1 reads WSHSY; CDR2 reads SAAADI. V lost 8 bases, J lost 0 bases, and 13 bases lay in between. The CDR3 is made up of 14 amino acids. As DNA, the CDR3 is TGCGCCAGCCGCAAGACAGGAATGAACACTGAAGCTTTCTTT. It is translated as CASRKTGMNTEAFF.

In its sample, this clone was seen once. CDR3 nucleotide sequence: TGTGCCAGCAGTGAACGGACTAGCGGGAGTCTGGCTAGCACAGATACGCAGTATTTT. As protein: CASSERTSGSLASTDTQYF. The chain joins TRBV2 to TRBJ2-3, with TRBD2 matching 13 bases. The CDR3 spans 19 residues. Germline V gives CDR1 SNHLY, CDR2 FYNNEI. Trimming at V came to 2 bases and at J to 0 bases, leaving 8 bases not matched to a gene.

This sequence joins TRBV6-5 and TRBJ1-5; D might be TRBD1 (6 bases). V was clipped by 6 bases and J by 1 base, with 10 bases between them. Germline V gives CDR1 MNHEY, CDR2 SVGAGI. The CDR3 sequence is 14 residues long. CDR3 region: CASRPTGSNQPQHF. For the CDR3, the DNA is TGTGCCAGCAGACCTACAGGGAGCAATCAGCCCCAGCATTTT.

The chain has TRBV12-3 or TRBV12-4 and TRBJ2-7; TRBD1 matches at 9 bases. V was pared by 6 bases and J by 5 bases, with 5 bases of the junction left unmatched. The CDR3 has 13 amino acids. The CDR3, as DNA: TGTGCCAGCAGCGGACAGGGGCCCAACGAGCAGTACTTC. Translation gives CASSGQGPNEQYF.

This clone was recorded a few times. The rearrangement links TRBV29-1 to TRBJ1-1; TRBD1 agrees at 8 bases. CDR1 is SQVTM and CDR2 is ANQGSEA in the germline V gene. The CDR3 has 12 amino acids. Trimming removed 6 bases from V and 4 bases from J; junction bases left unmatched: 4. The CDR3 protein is CSVSGGPTEAFF. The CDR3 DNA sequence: TGCAGCGTCTCAGGGGGCCCCACTGAAGCTTTCTTT.

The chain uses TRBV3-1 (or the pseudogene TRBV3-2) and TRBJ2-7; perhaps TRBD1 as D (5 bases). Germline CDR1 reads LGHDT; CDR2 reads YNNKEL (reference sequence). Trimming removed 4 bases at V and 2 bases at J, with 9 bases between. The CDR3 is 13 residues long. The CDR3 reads CASSRTTPYEQYF. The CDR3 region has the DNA TGTGCCAGCAGCCGGACAACCCCCTACGAGCAGTACTTC.

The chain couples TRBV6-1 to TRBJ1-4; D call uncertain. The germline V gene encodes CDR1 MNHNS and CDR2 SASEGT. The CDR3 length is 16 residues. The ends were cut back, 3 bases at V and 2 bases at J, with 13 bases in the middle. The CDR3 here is CASSDLDKSTNEKLFF. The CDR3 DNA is TGTGCCAGCAGTGACCTTGACAAGTCGACTAATGAAAAACTGTTTTTT.

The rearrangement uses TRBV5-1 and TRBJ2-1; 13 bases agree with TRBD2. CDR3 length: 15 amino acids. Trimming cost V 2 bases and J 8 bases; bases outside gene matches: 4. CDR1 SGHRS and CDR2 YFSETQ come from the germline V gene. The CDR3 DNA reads TGCGCCAGCAGCTTCACTAGCGGGGGGGCCCATGAGCAGTTCTTC. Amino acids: CASSFTSGGAHEQFF.

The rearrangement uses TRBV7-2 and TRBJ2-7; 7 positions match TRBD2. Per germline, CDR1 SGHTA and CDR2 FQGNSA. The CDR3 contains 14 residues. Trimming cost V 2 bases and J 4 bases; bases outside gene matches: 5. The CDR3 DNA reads TGTGCCAGCAGCTTAAGGACTAGTCAGTACGAGCAGTACTTC. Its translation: CASSLRTSQYEQYF.

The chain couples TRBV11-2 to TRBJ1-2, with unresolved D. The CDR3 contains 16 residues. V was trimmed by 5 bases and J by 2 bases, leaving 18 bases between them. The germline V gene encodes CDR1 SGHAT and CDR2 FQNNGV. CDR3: CASSPRVRARNYGYTF. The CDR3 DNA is TGTGCCAGCAGCCCTCGCGTGAGGGCGCGAAACTATGGCTACACCTTC.

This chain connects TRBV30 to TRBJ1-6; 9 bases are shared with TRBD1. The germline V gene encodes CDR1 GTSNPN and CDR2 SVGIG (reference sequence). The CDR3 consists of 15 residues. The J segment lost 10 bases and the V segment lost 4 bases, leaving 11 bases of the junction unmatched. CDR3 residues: CAWTLGDRVRSPLHF. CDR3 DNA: TGTGCCTGGACCCTTGGGGACAGGGTGCGCTCACCCCTCCACTTT.

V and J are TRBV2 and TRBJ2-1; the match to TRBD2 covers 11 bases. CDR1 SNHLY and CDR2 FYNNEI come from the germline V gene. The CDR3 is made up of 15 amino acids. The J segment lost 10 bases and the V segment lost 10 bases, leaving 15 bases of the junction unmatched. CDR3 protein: CATGLLAGETGEQFF. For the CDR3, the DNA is TGTGCCACCGGATTACTAGCGGGGGAGACGGGCGAGCAGTTCTTC.

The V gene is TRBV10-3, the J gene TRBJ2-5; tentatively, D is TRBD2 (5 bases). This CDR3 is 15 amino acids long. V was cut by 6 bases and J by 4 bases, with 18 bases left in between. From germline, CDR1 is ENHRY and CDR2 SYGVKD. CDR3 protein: CAISQPGGLAETQYF. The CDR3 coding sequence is TGTGCCATCAGCCAGCCGGGCGGGCTGGCAGAGACCCAGTACTTC.

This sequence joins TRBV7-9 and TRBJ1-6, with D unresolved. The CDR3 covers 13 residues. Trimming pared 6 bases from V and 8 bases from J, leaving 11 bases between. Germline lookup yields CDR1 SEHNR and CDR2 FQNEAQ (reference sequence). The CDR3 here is CASRPTRDSPLHF. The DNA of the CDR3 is TGTGCCAGCAGGCCGACAAGAGATTCACCCCTCCACTTT.

CDR3 nucleotide sequence: TGTGCCAGCAGCTCCGGGGAAGAGACCCAGTACTTC. Its protein is CASSSGEETQYF. The chain uses TRBV7-8 and TRBJ2-5; D is possibly TRBD2 (5 bases). This CDR3 has 12 amino acids. The V and J ends lost 4 bases and 3 bases respectively, with 6 bases between them. Germline V CDR1 and CDR2: SGHVS, FQNEAQ. Based on the CDR3 plus reference TRBV7-8 and TRBJ2-5, the full variable domain is GAGVSQSPRYKVAKRGQDVALRCDPISGHVSLFWYQQALGQGPEFLTYFQNEAQLDKSGLPSDRFFAERPEGSVSTLKIQRTQQEDSAVYLCASSSGEETQYFGPGTRLLVL.

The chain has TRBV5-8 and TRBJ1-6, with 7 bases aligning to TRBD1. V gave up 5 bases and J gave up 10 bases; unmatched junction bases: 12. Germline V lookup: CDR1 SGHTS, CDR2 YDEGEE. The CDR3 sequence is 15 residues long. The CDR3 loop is CASRPDRVRSSPLHF. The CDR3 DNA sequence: TGTGCCAGCAGACCCGACAGGGTTAGGTCGTCACCCCTCCACTTT.

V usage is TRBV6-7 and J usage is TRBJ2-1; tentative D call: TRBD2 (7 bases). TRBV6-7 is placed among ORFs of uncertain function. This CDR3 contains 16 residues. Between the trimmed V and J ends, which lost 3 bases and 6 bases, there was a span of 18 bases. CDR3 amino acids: CASSYIGGLAPNEQFF. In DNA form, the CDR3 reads TGTGCCAGCAGTTATATCGGGGGGCTTGCCCCCAATGAGCAGTTCTTC.

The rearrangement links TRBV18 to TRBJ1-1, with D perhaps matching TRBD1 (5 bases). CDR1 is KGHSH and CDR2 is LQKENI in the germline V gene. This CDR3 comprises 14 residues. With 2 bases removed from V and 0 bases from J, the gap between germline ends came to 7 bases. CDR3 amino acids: CASSPTTVNTEAFF. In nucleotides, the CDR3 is TGTGCCAGCTCACCAACGACAGTGAACACTGAAGCTTTCTTT.

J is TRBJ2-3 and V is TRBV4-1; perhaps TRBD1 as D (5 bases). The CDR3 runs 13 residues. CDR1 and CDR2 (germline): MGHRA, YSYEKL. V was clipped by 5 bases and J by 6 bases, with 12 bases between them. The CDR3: CASSAWGSDTQYF. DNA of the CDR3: TGCGCCAGCAGCGCGTGGGGCAGCGATACGCAGTATTTT.

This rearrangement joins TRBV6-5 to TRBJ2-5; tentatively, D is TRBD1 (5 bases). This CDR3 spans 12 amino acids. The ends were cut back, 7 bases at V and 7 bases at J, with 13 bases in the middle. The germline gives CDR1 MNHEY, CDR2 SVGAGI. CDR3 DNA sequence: TGTGCCAGCATTGGTGGGGCTGCGACCCAGTACTTC. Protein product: CASIGGAATQYF.

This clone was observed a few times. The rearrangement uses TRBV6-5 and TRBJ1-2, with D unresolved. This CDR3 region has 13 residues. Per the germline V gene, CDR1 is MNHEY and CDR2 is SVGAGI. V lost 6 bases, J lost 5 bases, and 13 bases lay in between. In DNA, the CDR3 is TGTGCCAGCAGCCCCACCGACACTTATGGCTACACCTTC. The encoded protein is CASSPTDTYGYTF.

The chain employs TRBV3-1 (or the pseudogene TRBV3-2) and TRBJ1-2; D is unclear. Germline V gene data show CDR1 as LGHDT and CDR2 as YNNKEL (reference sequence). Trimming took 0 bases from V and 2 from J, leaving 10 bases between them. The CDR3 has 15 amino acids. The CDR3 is CASSQDPQSNYGYTF. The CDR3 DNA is TGTGCCAGCAGCCAAGACCCACAATCGAACTATGGCTACACCTTC.

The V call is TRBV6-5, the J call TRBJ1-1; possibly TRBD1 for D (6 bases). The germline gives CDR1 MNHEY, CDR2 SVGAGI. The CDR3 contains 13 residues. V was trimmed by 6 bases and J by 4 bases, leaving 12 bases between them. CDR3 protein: CASRDETGTEAFF. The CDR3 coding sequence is TGTGCCAGCAGGGACGAGACAGGCACTGAAGCTTTCTTT.

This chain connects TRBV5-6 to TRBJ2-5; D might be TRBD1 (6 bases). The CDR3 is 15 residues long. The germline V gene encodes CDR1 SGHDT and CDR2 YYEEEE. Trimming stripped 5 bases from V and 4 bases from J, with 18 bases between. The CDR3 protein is CASRARGAGRETQYF. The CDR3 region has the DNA TGTGCCAGCAGAGCCAGGGGTGCAGGGAGAGAGACCCAGTACTTC.

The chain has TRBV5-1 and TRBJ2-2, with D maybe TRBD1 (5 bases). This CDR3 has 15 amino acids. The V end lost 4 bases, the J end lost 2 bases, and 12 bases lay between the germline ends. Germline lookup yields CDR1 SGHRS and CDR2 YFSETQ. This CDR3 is CASSPTAPNTGELFF. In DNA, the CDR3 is TGCGCCAGCAGCCCGACAGCTCCTAACACCGGGGAGCTGTTTTTT.

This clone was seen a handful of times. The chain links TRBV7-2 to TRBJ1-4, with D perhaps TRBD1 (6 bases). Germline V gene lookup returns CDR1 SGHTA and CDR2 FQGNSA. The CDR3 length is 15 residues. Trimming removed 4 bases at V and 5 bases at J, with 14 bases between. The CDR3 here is CASSSFRDINEKLFF. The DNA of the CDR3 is TGTGCCAGCAGCTCATTCCGGGACATCAATGAAAAACTGTTTTTT.

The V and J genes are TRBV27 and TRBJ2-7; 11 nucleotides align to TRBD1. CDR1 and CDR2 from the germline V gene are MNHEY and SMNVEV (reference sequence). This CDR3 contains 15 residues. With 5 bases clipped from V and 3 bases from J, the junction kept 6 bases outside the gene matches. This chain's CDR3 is CASSPAGTGGYEQYF. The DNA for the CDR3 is TGTGCCAGCAGTCCAGCCGGGACAGGGGGCTACGAGCAGTACTTC.

In DNA form, the CDR3 reads TGTGCCAGCAGTGCCCAGGGTAAGACTGAAGCTTTCTTT. This translates into CASSAQGKTEAFF. V is TRBV25-1 and J is TRBJ1-1, with D possibly TRBD1 on 5 matching bases. V lost 4 bases and J lost 5, with 11 bases in between. The CDR3 extends over 13 amino acids. Germline V lookup: CDR1 MGHDK, CDR2 SYGVNS.